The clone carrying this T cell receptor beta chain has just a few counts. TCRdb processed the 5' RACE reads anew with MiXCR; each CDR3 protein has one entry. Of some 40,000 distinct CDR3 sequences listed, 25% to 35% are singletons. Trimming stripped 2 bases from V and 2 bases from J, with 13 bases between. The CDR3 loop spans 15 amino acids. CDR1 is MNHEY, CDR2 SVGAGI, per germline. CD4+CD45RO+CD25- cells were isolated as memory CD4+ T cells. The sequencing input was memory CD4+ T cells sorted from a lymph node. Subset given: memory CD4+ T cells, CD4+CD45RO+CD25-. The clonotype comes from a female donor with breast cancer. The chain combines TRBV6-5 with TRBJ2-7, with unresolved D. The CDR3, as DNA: TGTGCCAGCAGTTACCCGGCACCTGAGACCTACGAGCAGTACTTC. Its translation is CASSYPAPETYEQYF.